One and the same sample provided the 18 T cell receptor beta chains below, sequenced in a study of regulatory T cells in long-lasting Graves disease. Arm-PCR of CDR3 regions and iRepertoire HTBI primers were used to build TCR beta libraries. TCRdb re-derived calls from the multiplex PCR reads in MiXCR, one entry per CDR3 protein. The sample has fewer than 550,000 distinct CDR3 sequences; less than 20% are singletons. Time point given: newly diagnosed GD, antithyroid drugs for less than 3 months. PBMCs were the source of the RNA used for TCR sequencing. The same data also contributed to another study, on T cells in Graves' hyperthyroidism and ophthalmopathy.

The source was peripheral blood mononuclear cells (PBMCs), collected at new diagnosis, from a patient treated with antithyroid drugs. The receptors were sampled from a woman between 18 and 29 years old with Graves disease.

This clonotype has a count of ten or more. The chain recombines TRBV28 with TRBJ2-3, with 9 bases matching TRBD2. This CDR3 has 16 amino acids. V shed 5 bases and J 0 bases; nucleotides not matched to a gene: 6. Germline V CDR1 and CDR2: MDHEN, SYDVKM. The CDR3, as DNA: TGTGCCAGCAGTCGCGGGACTAGCAGCAGCACAGATACGCAGTATTTT. Its translation: CASSRGTSSSTDTQYF.

The chain uses TRBV20-1 and TRBJ2-1; D is unclear. The CDR3 is 15 amino acids. The germline gives CDR1 DFQATT, CDR2 SNEGSKA (reference sequence). Trimming took 0 bases from V and 2 from J, leaving 11 bases between them. Here the CDR3 DNA reads TGCAGTGCTAGAGAGGCTCCCTCCGCCTACAATGAGCAGTTCTTC. Translation gives CSAREAPSAYNEQFF.

The table lists this clonotype with a few counts. The chain carries TRBV6-1 and TRBJ1-5; the D is unclear. The CDR3 extends over 16 amino acids. The V end was cut by 7 bases, the J end by 0 bases, with 16 bases between. Per the germline V gene, CDR1 is MNHNS and CDR2 is SASEGT. CDR3 coding DNA: TGTGCCAGCATGGTATCGAGAGGGATTAGCAATCAGCCCCAGCATTTT. It encodes CASMVSRGISNQPQHF.

In this sample, this clonotype turned up a few times. The J gene is TRBJ2-1, the V gene TRBV6-1; TRBD2 matches 10 bases. Losses at the gene ends were 9 bases for V and 5 bases for J; bases not matched to a gene: 7. Germline V gene lookup returns CDR1 MNHNS and CDR2 SASEGT. The CDR3 has 14 residues. The CDR3 loop is CASRAGGPHNEQFF. The CDR3 DNA follows: TGTGCCAGTAGAGCGGGAGGGCCCCACAATGAGCAGTTCTTC.

Many counts were recorded for this clonotype. V is TRBV11-1 and J is TRBJ2-7; D remains unclear. Germline assignment: CDR1 SGHAT and CDR2 FQDESV (reference sequence). The V gene lost 6 bases and the J gene lost 3 bases, with 9 bases spanning the gap. The CDR3 has 12 amino acids. CDR3 in DNA: TGTGCCAGCAGGTCGCTAGGCTACGAGCAGTACTTC. Amino acids: CASRSLGYEQYF.

A remark on this clonotype: Compared with germline, one end of the junction differs, possibly owing to a read error. V usage is TRBV6-1 and J usage is TRBJ2-3, with D perhaps matching TRBD2 (5 bases). Germline V gene data show CDR1 as MNHNS and CDR2 as SASEGT. The length of the CDR3 is 14 residues. The CDR3 bases are TGTGCCAGCAGTAAAGCGGCCGAGGTAGATACGCAGTATTTT. It translates to CASSKAAEVDTQYF.

This clonotype has more than one count but fewer than ten. A clone one base away is much larger, so this may be a read error. The V and J genes are TRBV5-5 and TRBJ2-5; 8 bases line up with TRBD1. CDR1 SGHKS and CDR2 YYEKEE come from the germline V gene (reference sequence). There are 15 residues in the CDR3. The junction had 16 bases not matched to a gene; V was cut back by 4 bases and J by 11 bases. CDR3 nucleotides: TGTGCCAGCAGCGCTTCCCGACAGGGGCAGGATGAGCAGTACTTC. Amino acids: CASSASRQGQDEQYF.

The chain employs TRBV20-1 and TRBJ2-7; 10 bases align to TRBD1. Unmatched junction bases numbered 8, after V lost 0 bases and J lost 3 bases. From germline, CDR1 is DFQATT and CDR2 SNEGSKA (reference sequence). CDR3 length: 16 amino acids. For the CDR3, the DNA is TGCAGTGCTAGAGACCTGGGACAGGGGCTTATCTACGAGCAGTACTTC. Translating it yields CSARDLGQGLIYEQYF.

In this sample, this clonotype turned up many times. The V call is TRBV30, the J call TRBJ1-6; D not certain. This CDR3 has 11 residues. Trimming took off 0 bases at V and 9 bases at J, with 3 bases between the two ends. Germline V gives CDR1 GTSNPN, CDR2 SVGIG (reference sequence). The CDR3 region has the DNA TGTGCCTGGAGTGTGAGTTCACCCCTCCACTTT. It codes for CAWSVSSPLHF.

This clonotype showed up many times. A junction boundary mismatches the germline segment, possibly from a read error. The V and J genes are TRBV5-4 and TRBJ2-7; 7 bases map to TRBD1. This CDR3 has 14 residues. Looked up from germline, CDR1 is SGHNT and CDR2 is YYREEE (reference sequence). CDR3 sequence reads: CASSQGLQGYEQYF. The CDR3 DNA reads TGCGCCAGCAGCCAAGGCCTACAGGGGTACGAGCAGTACTTC.

The chain's CDR3 is CASSAGGIEPQHF. As DNA, the CDR3 is TGTGCCAGCAGTGCAGGGGGCATAGAGCCCCAGCATTTT. The chain links TRBV6-1 to TRBJ1-5, with 8 bases identical to TRBD1. From germline, CDR1 is MNHNS and CDR2 SASEGT. V dropped 4 bases and J dropped 8; count of bases not matched to a gene: 4. The CDR3 contains 13 residues.

This clonotype has only a few counts. V is TRBV7-2 and J is TRBJ2-3; D possibly corresponds to TRBD2 (5 bases). The V and J ends lost 8 bases and 4 bases respectively, with 25 bases between them. CDR3 length: 17 amino acids. CDR1 and CDR2 from the germline V gene are SGHTA and FQGNSA. As DNA, the CDR3 is TGTGCCAGCTCTCTCTTTGGGAGTATCGGTAGGCCAGATACGCAGTATTTT. Amino acid sequence: CASSLFGSIGRPDTQYF.

This clonotype occurred many times. This rearrangement joins TRBV7-9 to TRBJ1-4; D is undetermined. CDR3 length: 14 amino acids. V lost 5 bases and J lost 8, with 15 bases in between. CDR1 and CDR2 from the germline V gene are SEHNR and FQNEAQ (reference sequence). CDR3 DNA sequence: TGTGCCAGCAGCAGGGAGTCCGTCGGGGAAAAACTGTTTTTT. It encodes CASSRESVGEKLFF.

The rearrangement joins TRBV20-1 to TRBJ2-1, with TRBD2 matching 14 bases. The trim removed 5 bases at V and 0 bases at J, leaving 9 bases unmatched. Germline CDR1 reads DFQATT; CDR2 reads SNEGSKA (reference sequence). The CDR3 has 18 amino acids. The CDR3 DNA sequence: TGCAGTGCTCTCTGGACTAGCGGGAGGTTTAGCTCCTACAATGAGCAGTTCTTC. Protein product: CSALWTSGRFSSYNEQFF.

The chain joins TRBV19 to TRBJ2-1; a possible D gene is TRBD2 (5 bases). CDR1 and CDR2 from the germline V gene are LNHDA and SQIVND (reference sequence). The length of the CDR3 is 15 residues. V lost 6 bases and J lost 5, with 17 bases in between. The CDR3 DNA sequence: TGTGCCAGTAGCCTTGAGGGAGTTACTAACAATGAGCAGTTCTTC. Translating gives CASSLEGVTNNEQFF.

The table lists this clonotype with many counts. CDR3: CASSYSGENTYEQYF. The CDR3 region has the DNA TGTGCCAGCAGTTACTCGGGGGAGAACACCTACGAGCAGTACTTC. The genes are TRBV6-5 and TRBJ2-7, with D tentatively TRBD1 or TRBD2 (5 bases each). From germline, CDR1 is MNHEY and CDR2 SVGAGI. The CDR3 is 15 residues long. Trimming removed 0 bases from V and 2 bases from J, with 11 bases in between.

The chain couples TRBV5-1 to TRBJ1-2; tentatively, D is TRBD1 (6 bases). The germline gives CDR1 SGHRS, CDR2 YFSETQ. Trimming pared 1 base from V and 5 bases from J, leaving 12 bases between. The CDR3 length is 14 residues. The CDR3 coding sequence is TGCGCCAGCAGCTTGACAGGGAAGCGGTATGGCTACACCTTC. Translation: CASSLTGKRYGYTF.

Concerning this clonotype itself: This clone may be a read error of a much larger clone one base away. J is TRBJ2-1 and V is TRBV28; 10 bases fit TRBD2. CDR3 size: 17 residues. V was clipped by 4 bases and J by 6 bases; unmatched bases: 12. The germline V gene encodes CDR1 MDHEN and CDR2 SYDVKM. The CDR3 spells CASSSLRLAGACNEQFF. CDR3 bases: TGTGCCAGCAGTTCTTTACGGCTAGCGGGAGCCTGCAATGAGCAGTTCTTC.